These 13 T cell receptor beta chains came from one sample sequenced in a study of radiotherapy plus CTLA-4 blockade in lung cancer (dated by TCRdb to between 2017 and 2018). Library prep was done by the immunoSEQ multiplex PCR assay. TCRdb re-hosts the immuneACCESS table, in-frame sequences only. Its copies lack some clones; in the studies checked, an unresolved V gene accounts for under half of them, and the cause for the rest is not known. Present in this sample are around 40,000 clones, roughly 70% of which were seen just once. The biggest ten clones account for just over 9.5% of the sample. The sample consisted of peripheral blood, taken from a patient treated with radiotherapy plus ipilimumab. Receptors were obtained from a human donor with non-small cell lung cancer who had stable disease on radiotherapy plus ipilimumab.

The V and J genes are TRBV18 and TRBJ1-1, with D unclear. The V and J ends lost 5 bases and 1 base respectively, with 8 bases between them. CDR1 KGHSH and CDR2 LQKENI come from the germline V gene. This CDR3 is built from 13 residues. In DNA, the CDR3 is TGTGCCAGCTCAGCAGAGGCGAACACTGAAGCTTTCTTT. This gives the protein CASSAEANTEAFF.

This chain uses TRBV13 with TRBJ2-1; 8 nucleotides line up with TRBD2. Per the germline V gene, CDR1 is PRHDT and CDR2 is FYEKMQ (reference sequence). This CDR3 has 14 amino acids. V lost 4 bases and J lost 4; bases outside the gene matches: 3. CDR3 sequence reads: CASSSLADYNEQFF. The CDR3 DNA reads TGTGCCAGCAGCTCACTAGCGGATTACAATGAGCAGTTCTTC.

This clone was picked up a small number of times. The chain combines TRBV10-3 with TRBJ2-2; unclear D gene. Trimming cost V 0 bases and J 0 bases, with 2 bases left between them. Germline-derived CDR1 and CDR2 are ENHRY and SYGVKD. This CDR3 has 14 amino acids. The CDR3 reads CAISESSNTGELFF. CDR3 DNA: TGTGCCATCAGTGAGTCCTCGAACACCGGGGAGCTGTTTTTT.

This rearrangement joins TRBV5-1 to TRBJ2-7, with TRBD2 as a possible D gene (5 bases). Germline CDR1 reads SGHRS; CDR2 reads YFSETQ. The CDR3 spans 12 residues. V was trimmed by 4 bases and J by 6 bases, leaving 11 bases between them. As DNA, the CDR3 is TGCGCCAGCAGCCCGGCGGGTCTCGAGCAGTACTTC. This gives the protein CASSPAGLEQYF.

The chain's CDR3 is CATSRDRDRQRPRSGNTEAFF. Written as DNA, the CDR3 is TGTGCCACCAGCAGAGATAGAGACAGGCAGCGGCCTAGGAGTGGGAACACTGAAGCTTTCTTT. The chain joins TRBV15 to TRBJ1-1, with D perhaps matching TRBD1 (6 bases). The CDR3 consists of 21 residues. V lost 0 bases, J lost 1 base, and 27 bases lay in between. The germline gives CDR1 LNHNV, CDR2 YYDKDF (reference sequence).

V usage is TRBV5-1 and J usage is TRBJ1-2; 9 bases align to TRBD1. Per the germline V gene, CDR1 is SGHRS and CDR2 is YFSETQ. The CDR3 is 15 residues long. Germline trimming cut 4 bases from V and 8 bases from J; bases unmatched to any gene: 12. CDR3 DNA: TGCGCCAGCAGCGATCTTACAGGGGGCGCGTCCGGCTACACCTTC. Amino acid sequence: CASSDLTGGASGYTF.

The rearrangement joins TRBV6-4 to TRBJ1-2; no clear D gene. Germline CDR1 is MRHNA and CDR2 is SNTAGT. Trimming removed 2 bases from V and 4 bases from J, with 14 bases in between. The CDR3 runs to 15 residues. CDR3 region: CASSDGVGDPYGYTF. The CDR3 DNA reads as TGTGCCAGCAGTGACGGAGTCGGAGACCCCTATGGCTACACCTTC.

The chain links TRBV27 to TRBJ2-7; TRBD1 is a possible D gene (5 bases). The CDR3 runs to 15 residues. Per germline, CDR1 MNHEY and CDR2 SMNVEV (reference sequence). Trimming cost V 2 bases and J 2 bases, with 13 bases left between them. CDR3: CASSLSRVQTYEQYF. The DNA of the CDR3 is TGTGCCAGCAGTTTAAGCAGGGTTCAAACCTACGAGCAGTACTTC.

The J gene is TRBJ2-2, the V gene TRBV2; 7 positions agree with TRBD1. The J segment lost 0 bases and the V segment lost 6 bases, leaving 4 bases of the junction unmatched. The CDR3 is 15 amino acids. Germline lookup yields CDR1 SNHLY and CDR2 FYNNEI. The CDR3 region is CASRWDRTNTGELFF. CDR3 sequence (DNA): TGTGCCAGCAGATGGGACAGAACGAACACCGGGGAGCTGTTTTTT. The whole variable domain, remainder taken from reference TRBV2 and TRBJ2-2, is EPEVTQTPSHQVTQMGQEVILRCVPISNHLYFYWYRQILGQKVEFLVSFYNNEISEKSEIFDDQFSVERPDGSNFTLKIRSTKLEDSAMYFCASRWDRTNTGELFFGEGSRLTVL.

This clone was counted between two and nine times. CDR3 residues: CAWARDTFSGNTIYF. CDR3 bases: TGTGCCTGGGCCCGGGACACCTTCTCTGGAAACACCATATATTTT. This chain uses TRBV30 with TRBJ1-3; tentative D call: TRBD1 (6 bases). V lost 5 bases to trimming and J lost 0 bases, with 14 bases between them. The CDR3 length is 15 residues. Germline V CDR1 and CDR2: GTSNPN, SVGIG (reference sequence).

This sequence joins TRBV5-1 and TRBJ2-5; 15 bases match TRBD2. The V gene's germline CDR1 is SGHRS and CDR2 YFSETQ. Trimming removed 7 bases from V and 2 bases from J; junction bases left unmatched: 3. The CDR3 spans 15 residues. The CDR3 here is CASFGTSGGQETQYF. The CDR3 nucleotides read TGCGCCAGCTTTGGGACTAGCGGGGGGCAAGAGACCCAGTACTTC.

In its sample, this clone was seen a few times. V gene TRBV5-6 combines with J gene TRBJ1-1; D may be TRBD1 (6 bases). Germline-derived CDR1 and CDR2 are SGHDT and YYEEEE. The CDR3 totals 15 residues. V lost 0 bases, J lost 0 bases, and 9 bases lay in between. DNA of the CDR3: TGTGCCAGCAGCTTGGGGACAGAAATGAACACTGAAGCTTTCTTT. This sequence encodes CASSLGTEMNTEAFF.

The chain employs TRBV7-8 and TRBJ1-6; D is perhaps TRBD1 (6 bases). CDR1 and CDR2 (germline): SGHVS, FQNEAQ. The length of the CDR3 is 18 residues. With 5 bases removed from V and 0 bases from J, the gap between germline ends came to 17 bases. The chain's CDR3 is CASSPNGQWSSYNSPLHF. The CDR3 DNA reads TGTGCCAGCAGCCCCAATGGACAGTGGAGCTCCTATAATTCACCCCTCCACTTT.